These 18 T cell receptor beta chains came from one sample sequenced in a study of post-analysis software for immune sequencing data. Unique molecular identifiers were built into the TCR beta cDNA libraries. One entry per CDR3 protein results from TCRdb running MiXCR on the PCR reads. The sample carries about 540,000 distinct CDR3 sequences, roughly 34% recorded once. Their cognate antigens are unknown. General observations from the study: Controls had lower frequencies than patients of about 5 TRBV segments, which included TRBV5-6, TRBV5-1 and TRBV20-1.

The sequencing input was blood. The receptors were sampled from a girl aged 2-17 years with multiple sclerosis.

Remarks on this clonotype: A much larger clone is a single base away; this may be a read error. The chain recombines TRBV5-5 with TRBJ2-1; no clear D. Germline V gene lookup returns CDR1 SGHKS and CDR2 YYEKEE (reference sequence). Trimming left V 0 bases short and J 10 bases short, with 11 bases between. This CDR3 is 13 amino acids long. The CDR3 coding sequence is TGTGCCAGCAGCTTGGACTATCTATACGAGCAGTTCTTC. Encoded protein: CASSLDYLYEQFF.

Written as DNA, the CDR3 is TGTGCCATCAATGCGGGGGCGCCGGGAGATACGCAGTATTTT. This codes for CAINAGAPGDTQYF. The chain has TRBV10-3 and TRBJ2-3; maybe TRBD2 (7 bases). The germline CDR1 and CDR2 sequences are ENHRY and SYGVKD. V gave up 7 bases and J gave up 5 bases, with 16 bases separating them. This CDR3 has 14 amino acids.

This rearrangement joins TRBV20-1 to TRBJ2-3; 7 nucleotides agree with TRBD2. The trim removed 4 bases at V and 2 bases at J, leaving 6 bases unmatched. The CDR3 extends over 14 amino acids. The V gene's germline CDR1 is DFQATT and CDR2 SNEGSKA (reference sequence). CDR3 sequence: CSAKKAGNTDTQYF. The CDR3 bases are TGCAGTGCTAAGAAAGCGGGAAACACAGATACGCAGTATTTT.

This clonotype was recorded many times. The V and J genes are TRBV4-1 and TRBJ2-7, with D possibly being TRBD2 (7 bases). The CDR3 loop spans 15 amino acids. Trimming cost V 4 bases and J 0 bases, with 13 bases left between them. Looked up from germline, CDR1 is MGHRA and CDR2 is YSYEKL. The CDR3 nucleotides read TGCGCCAGCAGCCCAGGGAGGGGGGGCTCCTACGAGCAGTACTTC. It codes for CASSPGRGGSYEQYF.

V and J are TRBV10-3 and TRBJ2-5; D possibly corresponds to TRBD2 (7 bases). The DNA end is a closer match to TRBJ2-7, so the J assignment may be wrong. The CDR3 is made up of 12 amino acids. CDR1 ENHRY and CDR2 SYGVKD come from the germline V gene. CDR3 in DNA: TGTGCCATCGGGGGCGGGGGTGGCGAGCAGTACTTC. Protein product: CAIGGGGGEQYF.

Only a few counts were recorded for this clonotype. The chain couples TRBV15 to TRBJ1-4; the D is unclear. Trimming pared 1 base from V and 0 bases from J, leaving 6 bases between. Germline values: CDR1 LNHNV, CDR2 YYDKDF (reference sequence). The CDR3 sequence is 15 residues long. The CDR3 DNA is TGTGCCACCAGCAGAGCGCAGCCAACTAATGAAAAACTGTTTTTT. It codes for CATSRAQPTNEKLFF. The variable domain in full, with the rest retrieved from reference TRBV15 and TRBJ1-4, is DAMVIQNPRYQVTQFGKPVTLSCSQTLNHNVMYWYQQKSSQAPKLLFHYYDKDFNNEADTPDNFQSRRPNTSFCFLDIRSPGLGDTAMYLCATSRAQPTNEKLFFGSGTQLSVL.

The chain couples TRBV20-1 to TRBJ2-2; D is possibly TRBD2 (7 bases). The germline CDR1 and CDR2 sequences are DFQATT and SNEGSKA (reference sequence). CDR3 size: 15 residues. V was clipped by 6 bases and J by 3 bases, with 17 bases between them. CDR3 bases: TGCAGTGCCCCGGGGGGCCTGACGGACACCGGGGAGCTGTTTTTT. Translating it yields CSAPGGLTDTGELFF.

The table lists this clonotype with a few counts. The chain employs TRBV12-3 or TRBV12-4 and TRBJ2-7; 7 bases match TRBD2. The junction had 8 bases not matched to a gene; V was cut back by 3 bases and J by 0 bases. The CDR3 is made up of 16 amino acids. In nucleotides, the CDR3 is TGTGCCAGCAGTTTGGGGCGAGCGGGGAACTCCTACGAGCAGTACTTC. It encodes CASSLGRAGNSYEQYF.

This clonotype was seen more than once but under ten times. The V call is TRBV5-1, the J call TRBJ1-2, with D unresolved. CDR3 length: 14 residues. V gave up 2 bases and J gave up 3 bases, with 11 bases separating them. Germline V gene data show CDR1 as SGHRS and CDR2 as YFSETQ. Here the CDR3 reads CASSLRLGDYGYTF. CDR3 DNA sequence: TGCGCCAGCAGCTTACGTCTGGGCGACTATGGCTACACCTTC.

The V gene is TRBV29-1, the J gene TRBJ1-2; TRBD1 matches 9 bases. CDR3 length equals 13 residues. Germline V CDR1 and CDR2: SQVTM, ANQGSEA. The V gene end was trimmed by 8 bases and the J gene end by 0 bases; junction bases not matched to a gene: 4. Written as DNA, the CDR3 is TGCAGCCTCAGGGACAGGGCTAACTATGGCTACACCTTC. Protein sequence: CSLRDRANYGYTF.

This clonotype showed up just a few times. The chain is built from TRBV6-5 and TRBJ1-6; D may be TRBD1 (6 bases). The CDR3 consists of 15 residues. Germline CDR1 is MNHEY and CDR2 is SVGAGI. V lost 6 bases to trimming and J lost 3 bases, with 12 bases between them. In nucleotides, the CDR3 is TGTGCCAGCAGCACAGGGTCGGTCTATAATTCACCCCTCCACTTT. Its protein is CASSTGSVYNSPLHF.

J is TRBJ2-3 and V is TRBV28, with 7 nucleotides matching TRBD2. In germline, CDR1 is MDHEN, CDR2 SYDVKM. The CDR3 extends over 17 amino acids. Unmatched junction bases numbered 7, after V lost 1 base and J lost 0 bases. The CDR3 bases are TGTGCCAGCAGTTTATTGGGGGGGTCAGGGAGCACAGATACGCAGTATTTT. It codes for CASSLLGGSGSTDTQYF.

The sample holds a few counts of this clonotype. The V gene is TRBV10-3, the J gene TRBJ2-5; unclear D gene. CDR1 and CDR2 from the germline V gene are ENHRY and SYGVKD. The CDR3 has 19 amino acids. With 0 bases removed from V and 2 bases from J, the gap between germline ends came to 22 bases. The CDR3 reads CAISESRGPGRYSQETQYF. CDR3 DNA sequence: TGTGCCATCAGTGAGTCTCGTGGTCCAGGACGGTACTCACAAGAGACCCAGTACTTC.

This clonotype has more than one count but fewer than ten. V and J are TRBV9 and TRBJ2-5; D remains unclear. The CDR3 sequence is 15 residues long. Germline CDR1 and CDR2: SGDLS and YYNGEE. V lost 0 bases and J 5 bases, leaving 14 bases between the germline ends. The DNA for the CDR3 is TGTGCCAGCAGCGTAGAAGGAGACTCGTGGGAGACCCAGTACTTC. This sequence encodes CASSVEGDSWETQYF.

The chain employs TRBV12-3 or TRBV12-4 and TRBJ2-5; D might be TRBD1 (6 bases). Trimming shortened V by 5 bases and J by 3 bases, and 16 bases separated the two germline ends. CDR3 length: 15 amino acids. This CDR3 is CASSQTGTSKETQYF. The CDR3 DNA follows: TGTGCCAGCAGTCAAACCGGGACATCCAAAGAGACCCAGTACTTC.

This clonotype showed up many times. V is TRBV20-1 and J is TRBJ1-1; D is uncertain. Trimming removed 0 bases from V and 5 bases from J, with 10 bases in between. This CDR3 contains 13 residues. Germline loops: CDR1 DFQATT, CDR2 SNEGSKA (reference sequence). This CDR3 reads CSARDGWRTEAFF. CDR3 nucleotide sequence: TGCAGTGCTAGAGATGGGTGGAGGACTGAAGCTTTCTTT.

This clonotype has just one count. The chain couples TRBV3-1 to TRBJ1-2, with 8 bases identical to TRBD1. CDR3 length: 14 amino acids. In germline, CDR1 is LGHDT, CDR2 YNNKEL (reference sequence). The J segment lost 4 bases and the V segment lost 5 bases, leaving 6 bases of the junction unmatched. The CDR3 is CASSGGQGGYGYTF. As DNA, the CDR3 is TGTGCCAGCAGCGGCGGACAGGGCGGCTATGGCTACACCTTC. Filled out from reference TRBV3-1 and TRBJ1-2, the complete variable domain reads DTAVSQTPKYLVTQMGNDKSIKCEQNLGHDTMYWYKQDSKKFLKIMFSYNNKELIINETVPNRFSPKSPDKAHLNLHINSLELGDSAVYFCASSGGQGGYGYTFGSGTRLTVV.

This clonotype was seen at least ten times. J is TRBJ2-5 and V is TRBV15; TRBD2 might be the D (6 bases). Germline CDR1 reads LNHNV; CDR2 reads YYDKDF (reference sequence). The CDR3 covers 15 residues. Trimming took off 3 bases at V and 3 bases at J, with 14 bases between the two ends. CDR3 sequence: CATSRDLATKETQYF. The DNA for the CDR3 is TGTGCCACCAGCAGGGACCTAGCGACTAAAGAGACCCAGTACTTC.